The 32 T cell receptor beta chains below were found in one sample sequenced in a study of CD8+CD57+ T cells in acquired aplastic anemia. Genomic DNA acted as the template from which TCR beta VDJ combination and CDR3 sequence profiling were carried out. Via MiXCR, TCRdb re-called the reads, giving one row per CDR3 protein. The sample lists 180,000 or so distinct CDR3 sequences; 45% to 55% were seen once. Whoever was chosen for sequencing had shown CD8+CD57+ cell expansion by flow cytometry. The sequenced sample was sorted CD4+, CD8+, or CD8+CD57+ T cells (not recorded which) from PBMCs. The receptors were gathered from a human donor with aplastic anemia.

This sequence joins TRBV10-1 and TRBJ2-5; TRBD1 matches at 11 bases. This CDR3 is 15 amino acids long. In germline, CDR1 is WNHNN, CDR2 SYGVQD (reference sequence). V gave up 5 bases and J gave up 1 base; unmatched junction bases: 3. The CDR3 DNA reads as TGCGCCAGCAGTACCGGACAGGGGGCCCAAGAGACCCAGTACTTC. Protein product: CASSTGQGAQETQYF.

This clonotype was observed at least ten times. The chain carries TRBV5-5 and TRBJ2-7; possible D gene TRBD1, 6 bases. Germline V gives CDR1 SGHKS, CDR2 YYEKEE (reference sequence). The CDR3 consists of 12 residues. V lost 5 bases and J lost 3, with 9 bases in between. The CDR3 spells CASRPRGYEQYF. The CDR3 nucleotides read TGTGCCAGCAGACCCAGGGGCTACGAGCAGTACTTC.

This clonotype was seen repeatedly, ten times or more. One end of the junction is discordant with germline, which a read error may explain. The V call is TRBV5-1, the J call TRBJ1-1, with D perhaps matching TRBD1 (6 bases). Germline V gives CDR1 SGHRS, CDR2 YFSETQ. The CDR3 runs 14 residues. CDR3 loop: CASSLGGGYTEAFF. In DNA form, the CDR3 reads TGTGCCAGCAGCTTAGGGGGGGGCTACACTGAAGCTTTCTTT.

Ten or more counts support this clonotype. This chain joins TRBV20-1 and TRBJ2-7, with D possibly TRBD1 on 6 matching bases. The CDR3 is 14 residues long. Trimming cost V 3 bases and J 4 bases, with 16 bases left between them. Germline CDR1 DFQATT, CDR2 SNEGSKA (reference sequence). The CDR3 protein is CSASPGQRGYEQYF. Written as DNA, the CDR3 is TGCAGTGCTAGCCCCGGACAGCGAGGGTACGAGCAGTACTTC.

The table lists this clonotype with many counts. This chain connects TRBV7-8 to TRBJ1-2; D gene ambiguous. Trimming removed 1 base from V and 5 bases from J, with 14 bases in between. The V gene's germline CDR1 is SGHVS and CDR2 FQNEAQ. The CDR3 has 15 amino acids. CDR3 DNA sequence: TGTGCCAGCAGCTTAGGAGCGGAACCTACTTATGGCTACACCTTC. It encodes CASSLGAEPTYGYTF. Using reference TRBV7-8 and TRBJ1-2 for the parts outside the CDR3, the full variable domain is GAGVSQSPRYKVAKRGQDVALRCDPISGHVSLFWYQQALGQGPEFLTYFQNEAQLDKSGLPSDRFFAERPEGSVSTLKIQRTQQEDSAVYLCASSLGAEPTYGYTFGSGTRLTVV.

CDR3 bases: TGTGCCAGCACGAGTGGAGGGCAGTCCTACGAGCAGTACTTC. Encoded protein: CASTSGGQSYEQYF. The chain uses TRBV2 and TRBJ2-7, with a possible D match to TRBD2 (6 bases). The V and J ends lost 7 bases and 1 base respectively, with 14 bases between them. CDR1 SNHLY and CDR2 FYNNEI come from the germline V gene. The CDR3 spans 14 residues.

The V call is TRBV7-2, the J call TRBJ2-7; the match to TRBD2 covers 10 bases. Germline V gene lookup returns CDR1 SGHTA and CDR2 FQGNSA. Germline trimming cut 5 bases from V and 4 bases from J; bases unmatched to any gene: 8. This CDR3 is built from 15 residues. CDR3 sequence (DNA): TGTGCCAGCAGCGTTTTGCCTAGCGGGGGATACGAGCAGTACTTC. Its protein product is CASSVLPSGGYEQYF.

This rearrangement joins TRBV5-6 to TRBJ1-2; D is possibly TRBD1 (5 bases). The CDR3 is 12 amino acids. CDR1 is SGHDT and CDR2 is YYEEEE in the germline V gene. V lost 3 bases and J lost 7, with 10 bases in between. Written as DNA, the CDR3 is TGTGCCAGCAGCTCGACAGTAAGTGGCTACACCTTC. It codes for CASSSTVSGYTF.

J is TRBJ1-4 and V is TRBV2, with TRBD1 matching over 7 bases. The CDR3 runs to 14 residues. The germline V gene encodes CDR1 SNHLY and CDR2 FYNNEI. J lost 8 bases, V lost 5 bases, and 8 bases had no gene match. The CDR3 DNA sequence: TGTGCCAGCAGTACGTACAGGGGAGGGGAAAAACTGTTTTTT. Its translation is CASSTYRGGEKLFF. Filled out from reference TRBV2 and TRBJ1-4, the complete variable domain reads EPEVTQTPSHQVTQMGQEVILRCVPISNHLYFYWYRQILGQKVEFLVSFYNNEISEKSEIFDDQFSVERPDGSNFTLKIRSTKLEDSAMYFCASSTYRGGEKLFFGSGTQLSVL.

With regard to this clonotype: A much larger clone sits a single nucleotide away, making a read error possible. This chain uses TRBV6-5 with TRBJ2-3, with D possibly being TRBD2 (5 bases). This CDR3 spans 15 amino acids. Germline V gene lookup returns CDR1 MNHEY and CDR2 SVGAGI. DNA of the CDR3: TGTGCCAGCAGTTACCGTGATTCTAGCACAGATACGCACTATTTT. Protein product: CASSYRDSSTDTHYF.

Ten or more counts support this clonotype. This chain links TRBV11-2 with TRBJ2-3, with 15 bases matching TRBD2. Germline values: CDR1 SGHAT, CDR2 FQNNGV. The CDR3 covers 15 residues. J lost 6 bases, V lost 5 bases, and 3 bases had no gene match. The CDR3 DNA sequence: TGTGCCAGCAGCGGACTAGCGGGGGGGAAGGATACGCAGTATTTT. Its translation is CASSGLAGGKDTQYF.

Details on this clonotype: This sequence may be a read error, since a much larger clone differs from it by one base. V gene TRBV11-1 combines with J gene TRBJ1-5; D gene uncertain. Germline V gene sequence: CDR1 SGHAT, CDR2 FQDESV (reference sequence). The CDR3 length is 16 residues. In DNA form, the CDR3 reads TGTGCCAGCGGCTTAGGCGGCTCAGGTCGAAATCAGCCCCAGCATTTT. Protein: CASGLGGSGRNQPQHF. The full variable domain, its missing parts supplied by reference TRBV11-1 and TRBJ1-5, is EAEVAQSPRYKITEKSQAVAFWCDPISGHATLYWYRQILGQGPELLVQFQDESVVDDSQLPKDRFSAERLKGVDSTLKIQPAELGDSAMYLCASGLGGSGRNQPQHFGDGTRLSIL.

The table lists this clonotype with many counts. The J gene is TRBJ1-3, the V gene TRBV7-9, with D tentatively TRBD1 (6 bases). The germline CDR1 and CDR2 sequences are SEHNR and FQNEAQ (reference sequence). The ends were cut back, 0 bases at V and 2 bases at J, with 11 bases in the middle. The CDR3 extends over 16 amino acids. The DNA for the CDR3 is TGTGCCAGCAGCTTAGCGGCCGGACAGCCTGGAAACACCATATATTTT. Amino acid sequence: CASSLAAGQPGNTIYF.

This clonotype was seen repeatedly, ten times or more. The chain joins TRBV7-2 to TRBJ1-1; D might be TRBD1 (6 bases). Germline V gene lookup returns CDR1 SGHTA and CDR2 FQGNSA. The CDR3 has 17 residues. V lost 0 bases to trimming and J lost 6 bases, with 20 bases between them. CDR3 protein: CASSLAPPGGAFAEAFF. DNA for the CDR3: TGTGCCAGCAGCTTAGCTCCTCCGGGGGGCGCGTTCGCTGAAGCTTTCTTT. Full variable domain (rest looked up from reference TRBV7-2 and TRBJ1-1): GAGVSQSPSNKVTEKGKDVELRCDPISGHTALYWYRQSLGQGLEFLIYFQGNSAPDKSGLPSDRFSAERTGGSVSTLTIQRTQQEDSAVYLCASSLAPPGGAFAEAFFGQGTRLTVV.

This clonotype came up many times. This chain uses TRBV15 with TRBJ2-5; D unresolved. The CDR3 has 14 residues. V was shortened by 1 base and J by 0 bases, with 6 bases between the two germline ends. Germline CDR1 and CDR2: LNHNV and YYDKDF (reference sequence). Here the CDR3 reads CATSRGNNQETQYF. The CDR3 DNA reads as TGTGCCACCAGCAGAGGGAATAACCAAGAGACCCAGTACTTC.

A remark on this clonotype: Since the CDR3 does not end with the conserved phenylalanine or tryptophan, this likely comes from a read error. The DNA is left out, because the CDR3 cannot be placed on it with certainty; the CDR3 is given as TCRdb lists it. The CDR3 reads CASSISSYNEQLL. This rearrangement joins TRBV25-1 to TRBJ2-1. The CDR3 is 13 residues long, ends included. Germline-derived CDR1 and CDR2 are MGHDK and SYGVNS.

This clonotype was recorded at least ten times. V gene TRBV19 combines with J gene TRBJ2-3; D unresolved. The germline gives CDR1 LNHDA, CDR2 SQIVND (reference sequence). V was cut by 3 bases and J by 6 bases, with 13 bases left in between. The CDR3 loop spans 14 amino acids. The DNA of the CDR3 is TGTGCCAGTAGTATCGGGCTGGGCGAGGATACGCAGTATTTT. It specifies CASSIGLGEDTQYF.

This chain links TRBV27 with TRBJ2-5; 7 bases line up with TRBD1. J was trimmed by 2 bases and V by 2 bases; bases with no gene match: 5. Germline assignment: CDR1 MNHEY and CDR2 SMNVEV (reference sequence). There are 15 residues in the CDR3. The CDR3, as DNA: TGTGCCAGCAGTTTACCCGGACAGGTACAAGAGACCCAGTACTTC. It is translated as CASSLPGQVQETQYF.

This clonotype was seen repeatedly, ten times or more. V is TRBV2 and J is TRBJ1-1; a weak D match, TRBD1 (6 bases). The germline CDR1 and CDR2 sequences are SNHLY and FYNNEI. The CDR3 totals 14 residues. Trimming left V 8 bases short and J 0 bases short, with 13 bases between. The CDR3 region is CASSPGHMNTEAFF. The CDR3 DNA is TGTGCCAGCTCTCCGGGACACATGAACACTGAAGCTTTCTTT.

This clonotype was seen many times. The chain employs TRBV12-3 or TRBV12-4 and TRBJ2-5; D might be TRBD1 (5 bases). V lost 10 bases, J lost 2 bases, and 14 bases lay in between. The CDR3 consists of 13 residues. As DNA, the CDR3 is TGTGCCACCTCCCCTGACAGACAAGAGACCCAGTACTTC. As protein: CATSPDRQETQYF.

On this clonotype: Germline and junction disagree at one end, which may indicate a read error. J is TRBJ2-2 and V is TRBV2; the D gene could be TRBD1 or TRBD2 (6 bases each). This CDR3 has 15 amino acids. Looked up from germline, CDR1 is SNHLY and CDR2 is FYNNEI. This chain's CDR3 is CTSRGGRVNAGELFF. The DNA of the CDR3 is TGTACCAGCAGGGGAGGCAGGGTAAACGCCGGGGAGCTGTTTTTT.

The rearrangement uses TRBV15 and TRBJ2-3; D possibly uses TRBD1 or TRBD2 (6 bases each). This CDR3 is built from 15 residues. Germline CDR1 is LNHNV and CDR2 is YYDKDF (reference sequence). Trimming took 1 base from V and 4 from J, leaving 12 bases between them. The CDR3: CATSRGGAQADTQYF. The DNA of the CDR3 is TGTGCCACCAGCAGAGGGGGGGCTCAGGCAGATACGCAGTATTTT.

As to this clonotype: One junction end disagrees with the germline gene, perhaps due to a read error. This chain uses TRBV7-2 with TRBJ1-1; D may be TRBD1 (5 bases). Germline CDR1 and CDR2: SGHTA and FQGNSA. The CDR3 spans 13 residues. The CDR3 is CASSSTANTGAFF. CDR3 coding DNA: TGTGCCAGCAGTTCGACAGCCAACACTGGAGCTTTCTTT.

This chain connects TRBV19 to TRBJ2-1; no clear D gene. The ends were cut back, 7 bases at V and 10 bases at J, with 11 bases in the middle. The CDR3 has 11 amino acids. From germline, CDR1 is LNHDA and CDR2 SQIVND (reference sequence). This CDR3 reads CASNTGPEQFF. The CDR3 DNA reads TGTGCCAGTAATACCGGACCAGAGCAGTTCTTC.

In this sample, this clonotype turned up once. V and J are TRBV24-1 and TRBJ2-3; D call uncertain. CDR1 is KGHDR and CDR2 is SFDVKD in the germline V gene. This CDR3 has 13 residues. The V end was cut by 4 bases, the J end by 0 bases, with 4 bases between. CDR3: CATSEASTDTQYF. In DNA, the CDR3 is TGTGCCACCAGTGAGGCTAGCACAGATACGCAGTATTTT.

The rearrangement joins TRBV20-1 to TRBJ2-7; the match to TRBD1 covers 9 bases. The junction had 4 bases not matched to a gene; V was cut back by 0 bases and J by 4 bases. The germline V gene has CDR1 DFQATT and CDR2 SNEGSKA (reference sequence). The length of the CDR3 is 14 residues. CDR3 sequence reads: CSARDPGTGYEQYF. The CDR3 coding sequence is TGCAGTGCTAGAGACCCCGGGACAGGGTACGAGCAGTACTTC.

In this sample, this clonotype turned up a few times. This chain joins TRBV6-1 and TRBJ1-2, with D maybe TRBD1 (6 bases). This CDR3 has 17 residues. Trimming removed 2 bases from V and 0 bases from J, with 16 bases in between. The V gene's germline CDR1 is MNHNS and CDR2 SASEGT. In DNA form, the CDR3 reads TGTGCCAGCAGTGAAAAGACAGGATCCTACTCTAACTATGGCTACACCTTC. Its protein is CASSEKTGSYSNYGYTF.

This clonotype has at least ten counts. V is TRBV2 and J is TRBJ2-2, with D perhaps matching TRBD1 (6 bases). The CDR3 totals 17 residues. The V and J ends lost 6 bases and 2 bases respectively, with 19 bases between them. Germline CDR1 is SNHLY and CDR2 is FYNNEI. CDR3 residues: CASRARGLLHNTGELFF. CDR3 DNA: TGTGCCAGCAGGGCCAGGGGCCTACTCCATAACACCGGGGAGCTGTTTTTT.

The rearrangement joins TRBV19 to TRBJ1-2; perhaps TRBD1 as D (5 bases). Trimming stripped 6 bases from V and 0 bases from J, with 14 bases between. Germline values: CDR1 LNHDA, CDR2 SQIVND (reference sequence). The CDR3 has 15 amino acids. The CDR3 reads CASSDRGRTNYGYTF. The CDR3 DNA follows: TGTGCCAGTAGCGATAGGGGAAGAACTAACTATGGCTACACCTTC.

The rearrangement links TRBV7-8 to TRBJ2-2; tentative D call: TRBD2 (6 bases). Trimming took 0 bases from V and 6 from J, leaving 11 bases between them. The CDR3 loop spans 15 amino acids. Per germline, CDR1 SGHVS and CDR2 FQNEAQ. The CDR3 sequence: CASSLAGGSPGELFF. The CDR3 bases are TGTGCCAGCAGCTTAGCGGGAGGAAGTCCCGGGGAGCTGTTTTTT.

This chain links TRBV12-3 or TRBV12-4 with TRBJ1-2; possibly TRBD1 for D (6 bases). The CDR3 is 15 amino acids. Trimming shortened V by 5 bases and J by 2 bases, and 15 bases separated the two germline ends. The CDR3 nucleotides are TGTGCCAGCAGTAGGGGCGTGGGACAAAACTATGGCTACACCTTC. Amino acid sequence: CASSRGVGQNYGYTF.

This clonotype was found many times. This chain joins TRBV7-2 and TRBJ2-7, with 9 positions matching TRBD2. CDR1 is SGHTA and CDR2 is FQGNSA in the germline V gene. Trimming took 0 bases from V and 4 from J; bases not matched to a gene: 7. This CDR3 has 16 amino acids. The CDR3 coding sequence is TGTGCCAGCAGCTTAGCGCACGGCGGGGGGGGATACGAGCAGTACTTC. Amino acid sequence: CASSLAHGGGGYEQYF. The variable domain in full, completed from reference TRBV7-2 and TRBJ2-7, reads GAGVSQSPSNKVTEKGKDVELRCDPISGHTALYWYRQSLGQGLEFLIYFQGNSAPDKSGLPSDRFSAERTGGSVSTLTIQRTQQEDSAVYLCASSLAHGGGGYEQYFGPGTRLTVT.